The sequence of this TCR beta chain was determined in a study of Graves' ophthalmopathy and Graves' hyperthyroidism (dated by TCRdb to 2017 to 2018). About the full investigation: Peripheral blood was collected at initial diagnosis, prior to any treatment. To explore V-J signatures that distinguish ophthalmopathy from hyperthyroidism, a discovery set of around 100 patients was enrolled, made up of about 40 with ophthalmopathy and fewer than 60 with stable hyperthyroidism. Following sample collection, hyperthyroidism patients were given methimazole at a starting dose of 30 mg daily, and ophthalmopathy patients were given high-dose intravenous methylprednisolone. In total, around 130 blood samples were TCR-sequenced: around 42 ophthalmopathy, approximately 75 hyperthyroidism and 17 hyperthyroidism-to-ophthalmopathy patients. An independent validation cohort was composed of fewer than 20 hyperthyroidism patients and around 15 patients who later progressed from hyperthyroidism to ophthalmopathy. The 90 to 100 discovery patients were randomly divided into training and test sets at a 7:3 ratio. In more than five hyperthyroidism patients, the T-cell repertoires found in thyroid tissue were compared with those found in blood. To tell Graves' ophthalmopathy apart from Graves' hyperthyroidism, and to predict which patients would progress to ophthalmopathy, the study relied on TCR beta repertoire signatures.

What the research found in general, with its limitations: Most of the expanded thyroid clonotypes with a frequency above 0.001 were also detected in blood, and it was suggested that the thyroid immune response may be reflected by blood repertoires. Ophthalmopathy was separated from stable hyperthyroidism by the 13-signature model with about 89% sensitivity and 81.08% specificity in cross-validation and with 80%/75% in the test set. In validation, the model predicted ophthalmopathy progression with about 70% sensitivity and roughly 72% specificity; roughly 12 predicted patients were CT-confirmed with GO in a median of approximately 6.2 months. No statistical method was used to predetermine the sample size, and group allocation was not hidden from the investigators.

The CDR3 contains 15 residues, cysteine and phenylalanine counted. The sequence is cut down to CDR3 DNA, 45 bases in frame from base 1. At the junction V is shortened by 5 bases and J by 2 bases; bases outside the gene matches: 8. The germline V gene (reference sequence) sets CDR1 to LNHDA and CDR2 to SQIVND. As regards this clonotype: Its antigen is still unknown. No base quality information exists; no much larger clone differs at one position.

Hyperthyroidism was defined as stable when no progression to ophthalmopathy occurred within 18 months of follow-up. Patients with hyperthyroidism were aged 18 to 65 years, had been newly diagnosed, and had a disease duration of less than 2 months. Patients were excluded if they had other autoimmune diseases, uncontrolled infections, pregnancy or lactation. Diagnosis was based on clinical symptoms, serum thyroxine, TRAb, thyroid ultrasound and orbital computed tomography. PBMCs were isolated from roughly 10 ml of fresh peripheral blood by Ficoll-Paque density gradient centrifugation. Trizol reagent was used to extract the total RNA, and its quality was then checked on an Agilent 2100 Bioanalyzer. For repertoire sequencing, the TCR beta CDR3 regions were amplified from RNA transcripts. The first round of RT-PCR was done with HTBI primers and the Qiagen OneStep RT-PCR kit, and was followed by a second round of multiplex PCR, then size selection and purification. Sequencing of the libraries was carried out on an Illumina HiSeq2000 in paired-end mode with 100 bp reads. The published analysis was carried out like this. SOAPnuke was used to process the reads, throwing out any read that had adapters, had uncalled bases, had a mean Phred below 15, or lacked an exact constant-primer or identifier match. COPE v1.2.5 was used to merge the high-quality paired reads. Clonotypes were defined as unique nucleotide sequences and were aligned to IMGT TRB V, D and J references using MiTCR v1.1. Analysis was restricted to V-J combinations with a frequency above 0.0001, which covered about 99% of repertoires. For each V-J combination, a TCR clonal expansion and chaos score was defined as the ratio of F50 clonal expansion to chaos observed in the TCRdist matrix. Welch's t-statistics and random forest were used to narrow the features down to 13 V-J combinations, which were then fed into a naive Bayes classifier. The Morisita-Horn index was used to measure how similar the thyroid and blood repertoires were. The public reads were reanalyzed by TCRdb: fastp trimming at Q25, MiXCR alignment, in-frame beta chains only. Duplicate CDR3 protein sequences are folded into a single record with the most common DNA and genes. The V and J calls were not made by the authors but by TCRdb's processing. The sample has over 500,000 distinct CDR3 sequences on record, about 20% of them singletons. Together, the top ten hold approximately 6.5% of the sample.

The chain links TRBV19 with TRBJ1-1; 7 of the junction bases match TRBD1. Sample: peripheral blood. The TCR was taken from a woman in her late teens or twenties with stable Graves' hyperthyroidism. Some clones in this sample may be carry-over from other donors' samples. Donor details come from another sample of the same person, matched by shared clones. The sequenced DNA: TGTGCCAGTAGTTCTCACAGGGGTTCAAACACTGAAGCTTTCTTT. Translated, this gives CASSSHRGSNTEAFF. Full variable domain (CDR3 extended with the reference TRBV19 and TRBJ1-1 proteins): DGGITQSPKYLFRKEGQNVTLSCEQNLNHDAMYWYRQDPGQGLRLIYYSQIVNDFQKGDIAEGYSVSREKKESFPLTVTSAQKNPTAFYLCASSSHRGSNTEAFFGQGTRLTVV.